Below are 27 T cell receptor beta chains sequenced from a single sample in a study of identical twins. TCRdb processed the 5' RACE reads anew with MiXCR; each CDR3 protein has one entry. The repertoire holds about 790,000 distinct CDR3 sequences, 15% to 20% seen once, with about an eighth in the top ten. The sample also formed part of further work on T cells expressing NK-cell markers.

Sample: PBMCs. Every receptor here comes from a young woman in good health.

The chain carries TRBV9 and TRBJ2-5; 10 bases match TRBD2. Losses at the gene ends were 2 bases for V and 0 bases for J; bases not matched to a gene: 1. The CDR3 is 15 amino acids. Germline V CDR1 and CDR2: SGDLS, YYNGEE. The CDR3, as DNA: TGTGCCAGCAGCGTTAGCGGGGGGAACCAAGAGACCCAGTACTTC. This encodes CASSVSGGNQETQYF.

V gene TRBV9 combines with J gene TRBJ2-7, with TRBD1 identical over 10 bases. Germline V gene sequence: CDR1 SGDLS, CDR2 YYNGEE. J gave up 3 bases and V 3 bases, and 6 bases lay outside the gene matches. This CDR3 has 15 residues. The CDR3 DNA sequence: TGTGCCAGCAGCGCAACCGGGACAGGGGTCTACGAGCAGTACTTC. This translates into CASSATGTGVYEQYF.

This clonotype occurred a few times. The chain employs TRBV5-1 and TRBJ2-1; unclear D gene. Germline CDR1 is SGHRS and CDR2 is YFSETQ. The CDR3 extends over 15 amino acids. V was trimmed by 4 bases and J by 5 bases, leaving 16 bases between them. Here the CDR3 DNA reads TGCGCCAGCAGCCCCCAAAAAGACCTAGACAATGAGCAGTTCTTC. Residues: CASSPQKDLDNEQFF.

The V and J genes are TRBV6-1 and TRBJ2-7, with D uncertain. V lost 7 bases to trimming and J lost 2 bases, with 21 bases between them. In germline, CDR1 is MNHNS, CDR2 SASEGT. CDR3 length: 16 residues. CDR3 sequence reads: CASTTQEYVGPYEQYF. CDR3 DNA: TGTGCCAGCACCACCCAGGAGTATGTAGGACCCTACGAGCAGTACTTC.

This clonotype has only a few counts. CDR3 protein: CASKPTSGQETQYF. The DNA for the CDR3 is TGTGCCAGCAAGCCGACTAGCGGACAAGAGACCCAGTACTTC. The rearrangement links TRBV21-1 to TRBJ2-5; TRBD2, the table's D call, lacks a check against the DNA. TRBV21-1 is a listed pseudogene. The CDR3 is 14 residues long.

The CDR3 nucleotides read TGTGCCAGCAGCCGTCGGGGACAGGGTCGGTCCGACTATGGCTACACCTTC. Translation gives CASSRRGQGRSDYGYTF. This sequence joins TRBV3-1 and TRBJ1-2, with TRBD1 matching over 9 bases. Germline trimming cut 4 bases from V and 3 bases from J; bases unmatched to any gene: 12. The CDR3 loop spans 17 amino acids. Per germline, CDR1 LGHDT and CDR2 YNNKEL (reference sequence).

The V gene is TRBV6-1, the J gene TRBJ2-1; 7 nucleotides match TRBD2. The CDR3 contains 15 residues. V was pared by 9 bases and J by 1 base, with 9 bases of the junction left unmatched. Germline loops: CDR1 MNHNS, CDR2 SASEGT. The CDR3 protein is CASRVLAVSYNEQFF. The CDR3, as DNA: TGTGCCAGTCGCGTCCTAGCGGTTTCCTACAATGAGCAGTTCTTC.

This clonotype occurred once. The chain recombines TRBV6-2 or TRBV6-3 with TRBJ2-1; TRBD2 matches 9 bases. J was trimmed by 4 bases and V by 7 bases; bases with no gene match: 5. Germline CDR1 reads MNHEY; CDR2 reads SVGEGT. The CDR3 contains 14 residues. CDR3 nucleotide sequence: TGTGCCAGCAAAAGACTAGCGGTTTACAATGAGCAGTTCTTC. Translated: CASKRLAVYNEQFF.

This clonotype has ten or more counts. This sequence joins TRBV5-5 and TRBJ2-2; tentatively, D is TRBD2 (5 bases). Trimming stripped 3 bases from V and 0 bases from J, with 12 bases between. Germline V gene data show CDR1 as SGHKS and CDR2 as YYEKEE (reference sequence). The CDR3 covers 16 residues. CDR3 amino acids: CASSWVPGTNTGELFF. CDR3 in DNA: TGTGCCAGCAGCTGGGTCCCCGGGACGAACACCGGGGAGCTGTTTTTT. Drawing the rest from reference TRBV5-5 and TRBJ2-2, the complete variable domain is DAGVTQSPTHLIKTRGQQVTLRCSPISGHKSVSWYQQVLGQGPQFIFQYYEKEERGRGNFPDRFSARQFPNYSSELNVNALLLGDSALYLCASSWVPGTNTGELFFGEGSRLTVL.

The chain links TRBV12-3 or TRBV12-4 to TRBJ2-5; a weak D match, TRBD1 (6 bases). V dropped 2 bases and J dropped 3 bases, with 13 bases sitting between them. This CDR3 has 15 amino acids. CDR3 sequence: CASSLLAGAEETQYF. The CDR3 nucleotides read TGTGCCAGCAGTTTACTAGCAGGGGCCGAAGAGACCCAGTACTTC.

This clonotype was seen a few times. V usage is TRBV20-1 and J usage is TRBJ1-5; D may be TRBD1 (5 bases). This CDR3 has 13 amino acids. Germline CDR1 is DFQATT and CDR2 is SNEGSKA (reference sequence). Trimming pared 3 bases from V and 5 bases from J, leaving 11 bases between. This CDR3 reads CSASYLGDQPQHF. In DNA, the CDR3 is TGCAGTGCTAGTTACCTGGGGGATCAGCCCCAGCATTTT.

The V gene is TRBV5-1, the J gene TRBJ2-3; 9 bases line up with TRBD2. The ends lost 2 bases at V and 6 bases at J; junction bases unmatched: 7. The germline V gene encodes CDR1 SGHRS and CDR2 YFSETQ. The CDR3 is made up of 15 amino acids. In DNA, the CDR3 is TGCGCCAGCAGCTTACGGCGGGGGGGCTATGATACGCAGTATTTT. It is translated as CASSLRRGGYDTQYF.

This clonotype is a singleton in its sample. The chain couples TRBV11-3 to TRBJ2-7; a possible D gene is TRBD1 (6 bases). CDR1 is SGHNT and CDR2 is YENEEA in the germline V gene. Trimming shortened V by 5 bases and J by 0 bases, and 17 bases separated the two germline ends. The CDR3 loop spans 16 amino acids. CDR3 amino acids: CASSPNDRPISYEQYF. The CDR3, as DNA: TGTGCCAGCAGCCCGAACGACAGGCCAATCTCCTACGAGCAGTACTTC.

This clonotype was detected a few times. The J gene is TRBJ1-6, the V gene TRBV7-9, with D unresolved. V dropped 2 bases and J dropped 9 bases, with 8 bases sitting between them. In germline, CDR1 is SEHNR, CDR2 FQNEAQ (reference sequence). The length of the CDR3 is 13 residues. The CDR3 sequence: CASSLSVGSPLHF. CDR3 nucleotide sequence: TGTGCCAGCAGCTTAAGTGTTGGTTCACCCCTCCACTTT.

This clonotype was found a few times. CDR3 region: CASSRLGLAGSDTQYF. CDR3 bases: TGTGCCAGCAGCCGCTTGGGACTAGCGGGATCTGATACGCAGTATTTT. The chain joins TRBV3-1 to TRBJ2-3; 13 positions match TRBD2. The CDR3 runs to 16 residues. J lost 6 bases, V lost 4 bases, and 7 bases had no gene match. Per the germline V gene, CDR1 is LGHDT and CDR2 is YNNKEL (reference sequence).

This clonotype occurred a few times. The V and J genes are TRBV11-2 and TRBJ1-1, with 11 bases aligning to TRBD1. J gave up 5 bases and V 2 bases, and 4 bases lay outside the gene matches. There are 15 residues in the CDR3. Germline V gene lookup returns CDR1 SGHAT and CDR2 FQNNGV. The CDR3 DNA follows: TGTGCCAGCAGCTTACAGGGACAGGGGGGAACTGAAGCTTTCTTT. Its translation is CASSLQGQGGTEAFF.

This clonotype was picked up many times. The junction departs from the called germline gene at one end, perhaps through a read error. This chain joins TRBV5-6 and TRBJ2-2; TRBD1 agrees at 7 bases. The germline gives CDR1 SGHDT, CDR2 YYEEEE. The CDR3 has 15 amino acids. The CDR3 is CASSYGTANTGELFF. The CDR3 DNA reads TGCGCCAGCAGCTACGGGACAGCGAACACCGGGGAGCTGTTTTTT. Filled out from reference TRBV5-6 and TRBJ2-2, the complete variable domain reads DAGVTQSPTHLIKTRGQQVTLRCSPKSGHDTVSWYQQALGQGPQFIFQYYEEEERQRGNFPDRFSGHQFPNYSSELNVNALLLGDSALYLCASSYGTANTGELFFGEGSRLTVL.

The rearrangement uses TRBV7-2 and TRBJ2-3; 7 nucleotides agree with TRBD2. J was trimmed by 4 bases and V by 1 base; bases with no gene match: 11. The CDR3 sequence is 17 residues long. The germline CDR1 and CDR2 sequences are SGHTA and FQGNSA. The CDR3 DNA reads TGTGCCAGCAGCTTAGTAGGCGGCGGGAGTACCGCAGATACGCAGTATTTT. This codes for CASSLVGGGSTADTQYF.

The chain recombines TRBV12-5 with TRBJ2-7; D is perhaps TRBD1 (5 bases). Between the trimmed V and J ends, which lost 5 bases and 1 base, there was a span of 21 bases. The length of the CDR3 is 17 residues. In germline, CDR1 is LGHNT, CDR2 FRNRAP. The CDR3 DNA sequence: TGTGCTAGTGGTCCCCTCCTTGCAGGGCCCAGGTCCTACGAGCAGTACTTC. Its protein is CASGPLLAGPRSYEQYF.

This rearrangement joins TRBV6-2 or TRBV6-3 to TRBJ1-1; a possible D gene is TRBD1 (5 bases). The germline V gene encodes CDR1 MNHEY and CDR2 SVGEGT. The CDR3 consists of 14 residues. Trimming took off 4 bases at V and 1 base at J, with 10 bases between the two ends. In DNA, the CDR3 is TGTGCCAGCAGTTCCAGGGACCAGAACACTGAAGCTTTCTTT. Its translation is CASSSRDQNTEAFF.

The chain links TRBV7-8 to TRBJ2-5; a possible D gene is TRBD2 (5 bases). V was shortened by 6 bases and J by 7 bases, with 18 bases between the two germline ends. From germline, CDR1 is SGHVS and CDR2 FQNEAQ. The CDR3 is 14 residues long. The CDR3 DNA follows: TGTGCCAGCAGGCAGGACTCTCCGGGCGGGACCCAGTACTTC. Protein: CASRQDSPGGTQYF.

This clonotype has at least ten counts. The V gene is TRBV20-1, the J gene TRBJ1-3; 10 positions agree with TRBD1. The CDR3 has 12 residues. From germline, CDR1 is DFQATT and CDR2 SNEGSKA (reference sequence). The V and J ends lost 5 bases and 7 bases, in that order; junction bases with no gene match: 2. The CDR3 spells CSAWTGGNTIYF. The CDR3 DNA reads as TGCAGTGCTTGGACAGGGGGGAACACCATATATTTT.

This sequence joins TRBV2 and TRBJ2-2; D possibly corresponds to TRBD2 (5 bases). This CDR3 has 15 amino acids. The V gene's germline CDR1 is SNHLY and CDR2 FYNNEI. V shed 4 bases and J shed 2 bases, with 11 bases lying between them. The CDR3 nucleotides read TGTGCCAGCAGTGGGATCGGGATAAACACCGGGGAGCTGTTTTTT. Its translation: CASSGIGINTGELFF.

This clonotype has just a few counts. This chain connects TRBV20-1 to TRBJ2-1; TRBD2 matches at 10 bases. V gave up 3 bases and J gave up 4 bases; unmatched junction bases: 9. CDR3 length equals 16 residues. The germline CDR1 and CDR2 sequences are DFQATT and SNEGSKA (reference sequence). This CDR3 reads CSASLVAGGPYNEQFF. The CDR3 DNA reads as TGCAGTGCTAGTTTGGTAGCGGGGGGCCCGTACAATGAGCAGTTCTTC.

The genes are TRBV29-1 and TRBJ1-2; the D is unclear. There are 12 residues in the CDR3. Trimming took 5 bases from V and 4 from J, leaving 11 bases between them. Germline CDR1 is SQVTM and CDR2 is ANQGSEA. In DNA, the CDR3 is TGCAGCGTTTCAGGCAGAACCTATGGCTACACCTTC. It is translated as CSVSGRTYGYTF.

Ten or more counts support this clonotype. The chain couples TRBV6-1 to TRBJ2-7; TRBD1 matches at 10 bases. The trim removed 2 bases at V and 5 bases at J, leaving 6 bases unmatched. CDR3 length: 15 residues. Germline CDR1 MNHNS, CDR2 SASEGT. CDR3 residues: CASSEPGQGNDEQYF. The CDR3 nucleotides read TGTGCCAGCAGTGAACCGGGACAGGGGAACGACGAGCAGTACTTC.

The gene calls are TRBV18 and TRBJ2-5; D unresolved. The germline V gene has CDR1 KGHSH and CDR2 LQKENI. The CDR3 contains 14 residues. V was shortened by 1 base and J by 2 bases, with 8 bases between the two germline ends. The CDR3 DNA reads TGTGCCAGCTCACCACAATCGCAGCAAGAGACCCAGTACTTC. It encodes CASSPQSQQETQYF. The entire variable domain, with the rest obtained from reference TRBV18 and TRBJ2-5, is as follows: NAGVMQNPRHLVRRRGQEARLRCSPMKGHSHVYWYRQLPEEGLKFMVYLQKENIIDESGMPKERFSAEFPKEGPSILRIQQVVRGDSAAYFCASSPQSQQETQYFGPGTRLLVL.